This is a list of T cell receptor beta chains from one sample in a study of OX40 agonist ivuxolimab in advanced cancers. Measured with immunoSEQ multiplex PCR; TCRdb has only the in-frame clones, and not every one. The sample lists 55,000 to 80,000 clones; 70% to 90% were seen once. The material sequenced was CD4+ or CD8+ T cells sorted from blood, taken in a trial of the OX40 agonist ivuxolimab. All receptors derive from an adult with an advanced solid tumor such as melanoma, head and neck, liver or kidney cancer. Each CDR3 is given with its conserved first and last residue. The order of the fields is J gene, V gene, clone size, D gene, CDR3 protein, CDR3 DNA. A D gene is named only where the DNA matches it firmly. A clone size is listed for some rows: how often the clone was seen (once, few, many), or a class if it is expanded.

j_gene: TRBJ2-5
v_gene: TRBV5-8
abundance: NA
d_gene: TRBD2
CDR3aa: CASSPGGGGETQYF
CDR3nt: TGTGCCAGCAGCCCCGGGGGGGGCGGGGAGACCCAGTACTTC

j_gene: TRBJ1-5
v_gene: TRBV4-1
abundance: NA
d_gene: NA
CDR3aa: CASSQDQGKGQPQHF
CDR3nt: TGCGCCAGCAGCCAAGATCAGGGAAAAGGACAGCCCCAGCATTTT

j_gene: TRBJ2-2
v_gene: TRBV6-6
abundance: NA
d_gene: NA
CDR3aa: CASSYGTFNTGELFF
CDR3nt: TGTGCCAGCAGTTACGGGACCTTTAACACCGGGGAGCTGTTTTTT

j_gene: TRBJ1-2
v_gene: TRBV28
abundance: few
d_gene: TRBD1
CDR3aa: CASSRTGPNYGYTF
CDR3nt: TGTGCCAGCAGCCGGACAGGGCCTAACTATGGCTACACCTTC

j_gene: TRBJ1-2
v_gene: TRBV6-5
abundance: NA
d_gene: NA
CDR3aa: CASRLPGSGGYTF
CDR3nt: TGTGCCAGCAGGCTACCGGGATCCGGCGGCTACACCTTC

j_gene: TRBJ1-1
v_gene: TRBV19
abundance: NA
d_gene: TRBD1
CDR3aa: CASSIQGATEAFF
CDR3nt: TGTGCCAGTAGTATACAGGGGGCAACTGAAGCTTTCTTT

j_gene: TRBJ1-4
v_gene: TRBV5-6
abundance: few
d_gene: TRBD1
CDR3aa: CASSVVGTANEKLFF
CDR3nt: TGTGCCAGCAGCGTCGTAGGGACAGCGAATGAAAAACTGTTTTTT

j_gene: TRBJ1-1
v_gene: TRBV4-2
abundance: NA
d_gene: NA
CDR3aa: CASSQVVSLEAFF
CDR3nt: TGTGCCAGCAGCCAAGTGGTCAGCCTTGAAGCTTTCTTT

j_gene: TRBJ2-7
v_gene: TRBV7-2
abundance: few
d_gene: TRBD2
CDR3aa: CASSPTSGGAREQYF
CDR3nt: TGTGCCAGCAGCCCCACTAGCGGGGGGGCCCGGGAGCAGTACTTC

j_gene: TRBJ2-3
v_gene: TRBV5-1
abundance: NA
d_gene: TRBD1
CDR3aa: CASFPGQATDTQYF
CDR3nt: TGCGCCAGCTTTCCGGGACAGGCTACAGATACGCAGTATTTT

j_gene: TRBJ2-5
v_gene: TRBV5-6
abundance: few
d_gene: TRBD2
CDR3aa: CASSLLAGGRETQYF
CDR3nt: TGTGCCAGCAGCCTTTTAGCGGGAGGGCGGGAGACCCAGTACTTC

j_gene: TRBJ2-7
v_gene: TRBV10-1
abundance: NA
d_gene: TRBD1
CDR3aa: CASSPGGTAYEQYF
CDR3nt: TGCGCCAGCAGTCCAGGGGGAACGGCCTACGAGCAGTACTTC

j_gene: TRBJ2-3
v_gene: TRBV27
abundance: NA
d_gene: TRBD2
CDR3aa: CASSSPGLAGESDTQYF
CDR3nt: TGTGCCAGCAGTTCACCGGGACTAGCGGGAGAATCAGATACGCAGTATTTT

j_gene: TRBJ2-2
v_gene: TRBV30
abundance: NA
d_gene: NA
CDR3aa: CAWSVLRNTGELFF
CDR3nt: TGTGCCTGGAGTGTACTTAGGAACACCGGGGAGCTGTTTTTT

j_gene: TRBJ1-4
v_gene: TRBV15
abundance: NA
d_gene: NA
CDR3aa: CATSSGGVGTNEKLFF
CDR3nt: TGTGCCACCAGCAGCGGGGGGGTGGGAACTAATGAAAAACTGTTTTTT

j_gene: TRBJ1-5
v_gene: TRBV5-6
abundance: NA
d_gene: NA
CDR3aa: CASSPQGNQPQHF
CDR3nt: TGTGCCAGCAGCCCCCAGGGGAATCAGCCCCAGCATTTT

j_gene: TRBJ2-3
v_gene: TRBV29-1
abundance: NA
d_gene: NA
CDR3aa: CSVEARIGDTQYF
CDR3nt: TGCAGCGTTGAAGCTAGAATCGGCGATACGCAGTATTTT

j_gene: TRBJ2-2
v_gene: TRBV7-3
abundance: NA
d_gene: NA
CDR3aa: CASSPTQLGNTGELFF
CDR3nt: TGTGCCAGCAGTCCCACCCAGCTAGGGAACACCGGGGAGCTGTTTTTT

j_gene: TRBJ2-7
v_gene: TRBV6-5
abundance: NA
d_gene: NA
CDR3aa: CASRDTRTYEQYF
CDR3nt: TGTGCCAGCAGGGACACGAGAACCTACGAGCAGTACTTC

j_gene: TRBJ2-2
v_gene: TRBV21-1
abundance: NA
d_gene: NA
CDR3aa: CASSTRTGGYTGELFF
CDR3nt: TGTGCCAGCAGCACCCGGACAGGGGGCTATACCGGGGAGCTGTTTTTT